These 21 T cell receptor beta chains were all obtained from the same sample, sequenced in a study of cytomegalovirus exposure and HLA in healthy donors. The PCR employed 60 Vbeta primers together with 13 Jbeta primers. The repertoire was sequenced with immunoSEQ multiplex PCR; TCRdb's copy has only in-frame clones and lacks some. The sample has roughly 170,000 clones; approximately 80% are singletons. Sequenced material: PBMCs. The receptors were gathered from a woman between 25 and 40 years old in good health and CMV-seronegative.

The chain carries TRBV2 and TRBJ1-6, with 7 bases identical to TRBD1. The V and J ends lost 6 bases and 12 bases, in that order; junction bases with no gene match: 11. The CDR3 has 14 amino acids. Germline values: CDR1 SNHLY, CDR2 FYNNEI. The CDR3 nucleotides are TGTGCCAGCAGATTATACCGACAGGGAGAACCCCTCCACTTT. Its protein is CASRLYRQGEPLHF.

This sequence joins TRBV7-2 and TRBJ2-7; TRBD2 is a possible D gene (6 bases). Trimming stripped 6 bases from V and 2 bases from J, with 14 bases between. The length of the CDR3 is 14 residues. Germline lookup yields CDR1 SGHTA and CDR2 FQGNSA. This CDR3 reads CASSSGLNAYEQYF. The CDR3 DNA is TGTGCCAGCAGTTCCGGACTAAATGCCTACGAGCAGTACTTC.

This CDR3 is CASSLWGLAGERETQYF. Here the CDR3 DNA reads TGCGCCAGCAGCTTATGGGGACTAGCGGGAGAGAGGGAGACCCAGTACTTC. The V gene is TRBV5-1, the J gene TRBJ2-5, with TRBD2 matching 14 bases. V lost 2 bases and J lost 5; bases outside the gene matches: 8. The CDR3 is 17 amino acids. Per germline, CDR1 SGHRS and CDR2 YFSETQ. Full variable domain (outside the CDR3, taken from reference TRBV5-1 and TRBJ2-5): KAGVTQTPRYLIKTRGQQVTLSCSPISGHRSVSWYQQTPGQGLQFLFEYFSETQRNKGNFPGRFSGRQFSNSRSEMNVSTLELGDSALYLCASSLWGLAGERETQYFGPGTRLLVL.

The V and J genes are TRBV5-4 and TRBJ2-7, with TRBD1 identical over 7 bases. CDR1 is SGHNT and CDR2 is YYREEE in the germline V gene (reference sequence). With V trimmed by 0 bases and J by 4 bases, 13 bases remained unmatched. The CDR3 runs to 17 residues. CDR3 bases: TGTGCCAGCAGCTTGGGGATAATTGCCGGGACAGCGTACGAGCAGTACTTC. It yields the protein CASSLGIIAGTAYEQYF.

The chain has TRBV7-2 and TRBJ1-2; D not resolved. The CDR3 extends over 15 amino acids. The V end lost 7 bases, the J end lost 8 bases, and 23 bases lay between the germline ends. Germline-derived CDR1 and CDR2 are SGHTA and FQGNSA. CDR3 sequence (DNA): TGTGCCAGCACCACTGACGCGCCCCGCCGAGGGGGCTACACCTTC. Translated, it gives CASTTDAPRRGGYTF. The whole variable domain, remainder taken from reference TRBV7-2 and TRBJ1-2, is GAGVSQSPSNKVTEKGKDVELRCDPISGHTALYWYRQSLGQGLEFLIYFQGNSAPDKSGLPSDRFSAERTGGSVSTLTIQRTQQEDSAVYLCASTTDAPRRGGYTFGSGTRLTVV.

In this sample, this clone turned up a few times. The rearrangement joins TRBV7-2 to TRBJ2-1, with D perhaps TRBD1 (6 bases). Germline V gene sequence: CDR1 SGHTA, CDR2 FQGNSA. V was cut by 5 bases and J by 5 bases, with 13 bases left in between. The CDR3 is 14 amino acids. The CDR3 sequence: CASSPNPGDNEQFF. CDR3 DNA sequence: TGTGCCAGCAGCCCCAATCCAGGGGACAATGAGCAGTTCTTC.

CDR3 sequence reads: CASSERRGGQETQYF. The CDR3 DNA sequence: TGCGCCAGCAGTGAGAGGAGAGGGGGCCAAGAGACCCAGTACTTC. The chain uses TRBV10-2 and TRBJ2-5, with TRBD1 as a possible D gene (6 bases). V gave up 2 bases and J gave up 1 base, with 11 bases separating them. Germline loops: CDR1 WSHSY, CDR2 SAAADI. This CDR3 contains 15 residues.

This chain uses TRBV9 with TRBJ2-1, with 12 nucleotides matching TRBD2. The V gene end was trimmed by 3 bases and the J gene end by 15 bases; junction bases not matched to a gene: 10. CDR1 is SGDLS, CDR2 YYNGEE, per germline. The CDR3 extends over 14 amino acids. The CDR3 sequence is CASSAPSGRAILFF. The DNA for the CDR3 is TGTGCCAGCAGCGCGCCTAGCGGGAGGGCCATCCTGTTCTTC. Full variable domain (rest looked up from reference TRBV9 and TRBJ2-1): DSGVTQTPKHLITATGQRVTLRCSPRSGDLSVYWYQQSLDQGLQFLIQYYNGEERAKGNILERFSAQQFPDLHSELNLSSLELGDSALYFCASSAPSGRAILFFGPGTRLTVL.

The rearrangement links TRBV18 to TRBJ2-4; D gene ambiguous. The CDR3 covers 18 residues. CDR1 is KGHSH and CDR2 is LQKENI in the germline V gene. Trimming took off 3 bases at V and 0 bases at J, with 18 bases between the two ends. CDR3 loop: CASSPESLQRVAKNIQYF. The CDR3 DNA follows: TGTGCCAGCTCACCCGAGAGCTTACAGAGAGTAGCCAAAAACATTCAGTACTTC.

V usage is TRBV6-1 and J usage is TRBJ2-3; 14 bases align to TRBD2. Germline CDR1 and CDR2: MNHNS and SASEGT. The ends lost 0 bases at V and 2 bases at J; junction bases unmatched: 4. The CDR3 sequence is 18 residues long. The CDR3 here is CASSEALTSGGATDTQYF. The CDR3 DNA is TGTGCCAGCAGTGAAGCGCTGACTAGCGGGGGGGCCACAGATACGCAGTATTTT.

This clone was counted once. CDR3 nucleotide sequence: TGTGCCAGCAGCCCACAGGGGGCCGGCTATGGCTACACCTTC. Its protein is CASSPQGAGYGYTF. The chain has TRBV7-3 and TRBJ1-2; the match to TRBD1 covers 9 bases. This CDR3 is built from 14 residues. CDR1 and CDR2 from the germline V gene are SGHTA and FQGTGA. The J segment lost 4 bases and the V segment lost 5 bases, leaving 5 bases of the junction unmatched.

Note on this clone: At one end, the junction sequence differs from germline, possibly due to a read error. The chain recombines TRBV6-6 with TRBJ2-6; a weak D match, TRBD1 (5 bases). This CDR3 contains 13 residues. Per germline, CDR1 MNHNY and CDR2 SVGAGI (reference sequence). CDR3 sequence: CASTETGANVLAF. The DNA of the CDR3 is TGTGCCAGCACCGAAACTGGGGCCAACGTCCTGGCTTTC.

The chain carries TRBV5-1 and TRBJ2-2, with 9 positions matching TRBD2. The germline V gene encodes CDR1 SGHRS and CDR2 YFSETQ. Trimming took 0 bases from V and 4 from J; bases not matched to a gene: 10. CDR3 length equals 18 residues. For the CDR3, the DNA is TGCGCCAGCAGCTTGGGTCATGCGGGAGGGCCGAGCACCGGGGAGCTGTTTTTT. It specifies CASSLGHAGGPSTGELFF.

A word on this clone: The same CDR3 arises from other DNA sequences in this sample as well. This chain connects TRBV7-9 to TRBJ2-7, with TRBD1 identical over 7 bases. The CDR3 extends over 14 amino acids. Trimming cost V 5 bases and J 0 bases; bases outside gene matches: 4. Looked up from germline, CDR1 is SEHNR and CDR2 is FQNEAQ (reference sequence). CDR3 nucleotide sequence: TGTGCCAGCAGCCCCGGACAGGTCTCCTACGAGCAGTACTTC. Amino acids: CASSPGQVSYEQYF.

The chain joins TRBV29-1 to TRBJ2-3; 7 positions agree with TRBD2. This CDR3 spans 13 amino acids. V trimming: 5 bases; J trimming: 6 bases; junction bases outside the gene matches: 8. The V gene's germline CDR1 is SQVTM and CDR2 ANQGSEA. Here the CDR3 DNA reads TGCAGCGTTCTGGGTAGCGGGCCGGATACGCAGTATTTT. This sequence encodes CSVLGSGPDTQYF.

This chain uses TRBV7-2 with TRBJ1-2, with no clear D. The CDR3 runs 16 residues. Trimming left V 3 bases short and J 1 base short, with 15 bases between. The germline gives CDR1 SGHTA, CDR2 FQGNSA. As DNA, the CDR3 is TGTGCCAGCAGCTTGGGTGTGAGGGAGCTTAACTATGGCTACACCTTC. It translates to CASSLGVRELNYGYTF.

The chain combines TRBV7-2 with TRBJ1-5; a weak D match, TRBD1 (6 bases). The germline V and J ends were trimmed by 1 base and 4 bases, with 11 bases remaining between them. This CDR3 has 15 residues. In germline, CDR1 is SGHTA, CDR2 FQGNSA. The chain's CDR3 is CASSLESGDNQPQHF. CDR3 nucleotide sequence: TGTGCCAGCAGCTTAGAATCAGGGGATAATCAGCCCCAGCATTTT.

The chain recombines TRBV6-5 with TRBJ2-2; unclear D gene. CDR3 length equals 13 residues. The V gene's germline CDR1 is MNHEY and CDR2 SVGAGI. V lost 0 bases and J 7 bases, leaving 6 bases between the germline ends. The CDR3 DNA reads as TGTGCCAGCAGTTACTCCTCCTACGGGGAGCTGTTTTTT. It is translated as CASSYSSYGELFF.

The sample holds a few counts of this clone. The V gene is TRBV27, the J gene TRBJ2-7; possible D gene TRBD1, 5 bases. There are 15 residues in the CDR3. Trimming shortened V by 0 bases and J by 3 bases, and 12 bases separated the two germline ends. CDR1 MNHEY and CDR2 SMNVEV come from the germline V gene (reference sequence). CDR3 in DNA: TGTGCCAGCAGTTTATCGGCAGGGCGGAACTACGAGCAGTACTTC. Translation: CASSLSAGRNYEQYF.

The genes are TRBV7-9 and TRBJ1-2; a possible D gene is TRBD1 (6 bases). V shed 8 bases and J shed 4 bases, with 14 bases lying between them. The CDR3 spans 13 residues. Germline lookup yields CDR1 SEHNR and CDR2 FQNEAQ (reference sequence). This CDR3 reads CASGSWGPYGYTF. In DNA, the CDR3 is TGTGCCAGCGGCTCATGGGGGCCCTATGGCTACACCTTC.

The V and J genes are TRBV27 and TRBJ2-1; the D is unclear. Trimming took off 3 bases at V and 0 bases at J, with 15 bases between the two ends. The germline V gene has CDR1 MNHEY and CDR2 SMNVEV (reference sequence). The CDR3 runs 17 residues. The CDR3, as DNA: TGTGCCAGCAGTTTGCCAGGTGATCGAAGCTCCTACAATGAGCAGTTCTTC. It encodes CASSLPGDRSSYNEQFF.